A selection of T cell receptor beta chains follows, all from one sample in a study of cytomegalovirus exposure and HLA in healthy donors. TCRdb's table, derived via immunoSEQ multiplex PCR, lists solely in-frame clones and lacks some. The data contain 220,000 or so clones, about nine tenths of them singletons. Sequenced input: PBMCs. These receptors came from a woman aged 18-29 years in good health and CMV-seronegative. CDR3s leave out the opening cysteine and the closing phenylalanine or tryptophan. Not all rows give a size; the values are once, few, many and, for expanded clones, a class.

V gene,clone size,CDR3 protein
TRBV27,.,ASSLLAPAGEVDTQY
TRBV14,few,ASSLKSGSGTTQY
TRBV19,.,ASSINKRGQGARDEAF
TRBV29-1,.,SVELIRGTGGFTDTQY
TRBV5-1,.,ASSLTLAGYEQY
TRBV7-9,.,ASSDPSGISTDTQY
TRBV4-1,.,ASSQGQTGAYEQY
TRBV5-1,few,ASTWGNLGGTGGQY
TRBV5-5,few,ASSLGRGRFDQPQH
TRBV5-1,.,ASSEGQAYEKLF
TRBV5-1,.,ASSLADSSLYGYT
TRBV5-5,.,ASSLVADSPSYEQY
TRBV7-3,.,ASSLRGYNEQF